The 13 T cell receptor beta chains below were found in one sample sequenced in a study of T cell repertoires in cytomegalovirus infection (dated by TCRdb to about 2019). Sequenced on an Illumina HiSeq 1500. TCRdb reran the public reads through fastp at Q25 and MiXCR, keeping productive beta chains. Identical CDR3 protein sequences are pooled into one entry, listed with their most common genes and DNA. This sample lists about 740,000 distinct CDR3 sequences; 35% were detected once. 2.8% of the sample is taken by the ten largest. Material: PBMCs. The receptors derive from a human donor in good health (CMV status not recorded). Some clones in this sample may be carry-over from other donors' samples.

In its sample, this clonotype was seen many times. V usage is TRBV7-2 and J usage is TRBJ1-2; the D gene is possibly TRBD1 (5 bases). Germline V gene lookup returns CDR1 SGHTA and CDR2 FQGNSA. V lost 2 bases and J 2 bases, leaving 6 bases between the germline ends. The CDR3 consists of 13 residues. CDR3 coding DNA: TGTGCCAGCAGCTTAAACAGGAACTATGGCTACACCTTC. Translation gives CASSLNRNYGYTF.

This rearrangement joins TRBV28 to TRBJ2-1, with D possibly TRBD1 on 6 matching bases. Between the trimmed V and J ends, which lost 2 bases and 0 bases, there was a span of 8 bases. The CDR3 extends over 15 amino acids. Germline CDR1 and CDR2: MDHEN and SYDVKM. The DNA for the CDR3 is TGTGCCAGCAGTTTACAGGGGCACTCCTACAATGAGCAGTTCTTC. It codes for CASSLQGHSYNEQFF.

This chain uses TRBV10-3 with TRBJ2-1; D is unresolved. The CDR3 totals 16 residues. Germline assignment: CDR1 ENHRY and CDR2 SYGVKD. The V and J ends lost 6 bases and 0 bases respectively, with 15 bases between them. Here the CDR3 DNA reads TGTGCCATCAGGGGCAGGCAAGAGAGCTCCTACAATGAGCAGTTCTTC. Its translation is CAIRGRQESSYNEQFF.

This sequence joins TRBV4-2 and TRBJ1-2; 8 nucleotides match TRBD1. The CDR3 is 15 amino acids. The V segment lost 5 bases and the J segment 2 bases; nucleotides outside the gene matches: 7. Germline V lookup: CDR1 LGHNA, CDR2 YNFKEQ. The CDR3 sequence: CASSVQGERNYGYTF. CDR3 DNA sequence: TGTGCCAGCAGCGTACAGGGGGAAAGGAACTATGGCTACACCTTC.

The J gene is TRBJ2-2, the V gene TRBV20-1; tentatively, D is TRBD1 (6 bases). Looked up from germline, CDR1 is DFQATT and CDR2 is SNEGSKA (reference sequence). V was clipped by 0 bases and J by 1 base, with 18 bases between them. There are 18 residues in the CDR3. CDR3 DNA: TGCAGTGCTAGAGATGAGGGGGTTCCGGGGTGGAACACCGGGGAGCTGTTTTTT. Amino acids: CSARDEGVPGWNTGELFF.

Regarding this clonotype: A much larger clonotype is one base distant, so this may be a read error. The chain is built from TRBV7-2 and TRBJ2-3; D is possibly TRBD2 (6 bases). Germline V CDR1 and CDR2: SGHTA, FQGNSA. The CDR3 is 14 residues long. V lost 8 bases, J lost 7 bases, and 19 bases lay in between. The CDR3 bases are TGTGCCAGCCACGCGGGATGGTTGGGGTATACGCAGTATTTT. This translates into CASHAGWLGYTQYF. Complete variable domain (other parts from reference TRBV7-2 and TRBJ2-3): GAGVSQSPSNKVTEKGKDVELRCDPISGHTALYWYRQSLGQGLEFLIYFQGNSAPDKSGLPSDRFSAERTGGSVSTLTIQRTQQEDSAVYLCASHAGWLGYTQYFGPGTRLTVL.

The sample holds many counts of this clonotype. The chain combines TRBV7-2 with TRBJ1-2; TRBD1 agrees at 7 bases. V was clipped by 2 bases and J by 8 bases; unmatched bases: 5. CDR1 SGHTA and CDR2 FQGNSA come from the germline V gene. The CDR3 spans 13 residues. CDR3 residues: CASSLSTGSGYTF. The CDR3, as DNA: TGTGCCAGCAGCTTATCGACAGGGTCGGGCTACACCTTC.

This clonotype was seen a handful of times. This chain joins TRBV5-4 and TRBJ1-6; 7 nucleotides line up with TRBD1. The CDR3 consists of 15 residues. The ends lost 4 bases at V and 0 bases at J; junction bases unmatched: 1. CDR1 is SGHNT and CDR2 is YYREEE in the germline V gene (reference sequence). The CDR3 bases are TGTGCCAGCAGCCGGGACAGCTCCTATAATTCACCCCTCCACTTT. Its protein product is CASSRDSSYNSPLHF. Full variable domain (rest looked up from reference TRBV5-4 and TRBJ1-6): ETGVTQSPTHLIKTRGQQVTLRCSSQSGHNTVSWYQQALGQGPQFIFQYYREEENGRGNFPPRFSGLQFPNYSSELNVNALELDDSALYLCASSRDSSYNSPLHFGNGTRLTVT.

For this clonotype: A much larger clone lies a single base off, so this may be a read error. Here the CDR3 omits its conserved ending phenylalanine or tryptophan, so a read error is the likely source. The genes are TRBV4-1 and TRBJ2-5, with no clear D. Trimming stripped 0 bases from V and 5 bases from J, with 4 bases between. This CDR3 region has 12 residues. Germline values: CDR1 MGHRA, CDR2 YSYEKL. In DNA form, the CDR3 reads TGCGCCAGCAGCCAAGAAGGGGAGACCCAGTACTTA. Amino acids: CASSQEGETQYL.

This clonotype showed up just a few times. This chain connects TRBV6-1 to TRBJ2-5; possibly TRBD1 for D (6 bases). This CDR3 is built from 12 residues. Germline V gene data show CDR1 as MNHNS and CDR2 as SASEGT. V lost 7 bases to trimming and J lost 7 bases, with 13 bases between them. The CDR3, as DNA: TGTGCCAGCACTAGACAGGCAGGGACCCAGTACTTC. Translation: CASTRQAGTQYF.

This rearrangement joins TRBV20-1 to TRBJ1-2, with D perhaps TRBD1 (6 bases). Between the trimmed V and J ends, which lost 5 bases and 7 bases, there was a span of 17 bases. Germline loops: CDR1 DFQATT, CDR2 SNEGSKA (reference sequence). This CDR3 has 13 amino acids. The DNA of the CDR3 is TGCAGTGCTGTACGGACAGTCAATGGTGGCTACACCTTC. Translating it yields CSAVRTVNGGYTF.

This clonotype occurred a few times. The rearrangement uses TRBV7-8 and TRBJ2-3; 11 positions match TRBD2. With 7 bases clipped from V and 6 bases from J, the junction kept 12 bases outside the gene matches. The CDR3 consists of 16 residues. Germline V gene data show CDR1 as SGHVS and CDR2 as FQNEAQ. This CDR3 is CASIPLAGGFGDTQYF. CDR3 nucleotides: TGTGCCAGCATTCCCTTAGCGGGGGGGTTCGGGGATACGCAGTATTTT.

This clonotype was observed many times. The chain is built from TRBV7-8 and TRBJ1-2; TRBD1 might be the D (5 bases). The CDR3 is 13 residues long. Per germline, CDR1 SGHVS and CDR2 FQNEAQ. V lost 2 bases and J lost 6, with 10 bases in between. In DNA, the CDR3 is TGTGCCAGCAGCTTAAGGGGCATCGATGGCTACACCTTC. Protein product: CASSLRGIDGYTF.